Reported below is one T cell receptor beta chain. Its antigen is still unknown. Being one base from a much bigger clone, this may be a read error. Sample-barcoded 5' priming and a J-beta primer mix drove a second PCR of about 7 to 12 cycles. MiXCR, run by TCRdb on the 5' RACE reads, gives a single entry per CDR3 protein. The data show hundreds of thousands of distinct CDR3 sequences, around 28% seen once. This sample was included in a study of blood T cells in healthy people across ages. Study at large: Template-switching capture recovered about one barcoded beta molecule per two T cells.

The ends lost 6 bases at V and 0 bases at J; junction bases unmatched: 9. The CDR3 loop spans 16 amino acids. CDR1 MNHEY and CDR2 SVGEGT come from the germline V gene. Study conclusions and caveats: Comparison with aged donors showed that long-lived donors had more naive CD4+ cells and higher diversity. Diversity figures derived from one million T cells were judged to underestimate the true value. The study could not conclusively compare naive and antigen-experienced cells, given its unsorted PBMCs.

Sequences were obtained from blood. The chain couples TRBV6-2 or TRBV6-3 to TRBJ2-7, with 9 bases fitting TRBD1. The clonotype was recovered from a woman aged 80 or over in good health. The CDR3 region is CASRNTGTGNSYEQYF. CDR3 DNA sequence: TGTGCCAGCAGAAATACCGGGACAGGGAACTCCTACGAGCAGTACTTC.